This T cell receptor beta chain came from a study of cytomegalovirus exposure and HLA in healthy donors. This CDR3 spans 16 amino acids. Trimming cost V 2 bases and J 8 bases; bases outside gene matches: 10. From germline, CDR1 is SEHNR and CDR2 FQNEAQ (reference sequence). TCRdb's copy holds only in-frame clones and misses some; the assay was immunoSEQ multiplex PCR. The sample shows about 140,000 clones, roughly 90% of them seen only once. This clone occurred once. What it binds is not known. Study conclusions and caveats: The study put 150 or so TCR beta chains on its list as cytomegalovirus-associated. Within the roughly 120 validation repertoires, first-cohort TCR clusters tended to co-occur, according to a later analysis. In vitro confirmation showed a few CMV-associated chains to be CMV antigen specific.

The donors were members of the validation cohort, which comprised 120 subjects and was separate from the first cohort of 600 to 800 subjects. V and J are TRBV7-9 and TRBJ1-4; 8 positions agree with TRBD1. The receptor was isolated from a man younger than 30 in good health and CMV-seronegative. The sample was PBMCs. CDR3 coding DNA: TGTGCCAGCAGCTTACGGTCCGCAGGGGGCTGGGAAAAACTGTTTTTT. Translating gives CASSLRSAGGWEKLFF.